This TCR beta chain was sequenced during a study of early T cells in non-severe SARS-CoV-2 infection. Study observations and caveats: A preference for anti-spike CD8 responses marked VDJdb matching, which missed private and CD4 specificities.

This clonotype occurred once. Its antigen is as yet unknown. V lost 3 bases and J lost 0, with 9 bases in between. Germline CDR1 and CDR2: MGHRA and YSYEKL. The CDR3 length is 15 residues. Unique molecular identifiers were attached to individual cDNA molecules. MiXCR, run by TCRdb on the 5' RACE reads, gives a single entry per CDR3 protein. This sample has nearly 95,000 distinct CDR3 sequences, with around a sixth found just once. The V and J genes are TRBV4-1 and TRBJ2-1; weak D call: TRBD1 (7 bases). Sequenced material: whole blood, taken at baseline. The sequence was collected from an adult who was a healthcare worker with PCR-confirmed SARS-CoV-2 infection or an uninfected control (not recorded which). The CDR3 nucleotides read TGCGCCAGCAGCCAGCGGGACAGCTCCTACAATGAGCAGTTCTTC. Residues: CASSQRDSSYNEQFF.